The TCR beta chain described here comes from a study of beta chain features in type 1 diabetes. Reverse transcribing all isolated RNA meant expressed TCRB transcripts were sequenced. Some clones are missing from TCRdb's copy, which holds only in-frame ones; the method was immunoSEQ multiplex PCR. The repertoire holds about 140,000 clones, with approximately 10% as singletons. This clone has only a few counts. Its antigen is still unknown. CDR3 length: 17 amino acids. V lost 1 base, J lost 0 bases, and 13 bases lay in between. The germline V gene has CDR1 SGHTA and CDR2 FQGNSA. Study-level findings and limits: TCRB rearrangement may or may not be influenced by HLA type; here this remained unresolved. Equally in patients and controls, shorter templates might have been favored by PCR. For cells with high TCR expression, cDNA sequencing could yield over-representation.

One heparinised draw of blood, averaging about 120 mL, came from each donor. The source is a woman aged 35 to 49 in good health. The chain couples TRBV7-2 to TRBJ1-3; maybe TRBD1 (5 bases). The material sequenced was central memory CD4+ T cells from blood. CDR3 coding DNA: TGTGCCAGCAGCTTAGTCCCGCCAGGGATCTCTGGAAACACCATATATTTT. Translation gives CASSLVPPGISGNTIYF.